This T cell receptor (beta chain) was found in a study of OX40 agonist ivuxolimab in advanced cancers. Study context: Patients were over 65% male with ages about 23 to 90, mean approximately 55. Study results and caveats: Determination of antigen specificity was not performed for the expanded peripheral T cells.

The data were produced by immunoSEQ multiplex PCR, yet TCRdb's version contains in-frame clones alone and is incomplete. The table records 55,000 to 80,000 clones, about 85% of them present only once. In the case of this clone: Its antigen is unidentified.

This CDR3 has 16 amino acids. V was clipped by 2 bases and J by 6 bases; unmatched bases: 4. Per the germline V gene, CDR1 is SGHTA and CDR2 is FQGNSA. The receptor was isolated from an adult with an advanced solid tumor such as melanoma, head and neck, liver or kidney cancer. This material consisted of CD4+ or CD8+ T cells sorted from blood, taken in a trial of the OX40 agonist ivuxolimab. The rearrangement uses TRBV7-2 and TRBJ2-1; 13 positions match TRBD2. CDR3 nucleotides: TGTGCCAGCAGCTTACGGGGACTAGCGGGATCCAATGAGCAGTTCTTC. Translation: CASSLRGLAGSNEQFF.